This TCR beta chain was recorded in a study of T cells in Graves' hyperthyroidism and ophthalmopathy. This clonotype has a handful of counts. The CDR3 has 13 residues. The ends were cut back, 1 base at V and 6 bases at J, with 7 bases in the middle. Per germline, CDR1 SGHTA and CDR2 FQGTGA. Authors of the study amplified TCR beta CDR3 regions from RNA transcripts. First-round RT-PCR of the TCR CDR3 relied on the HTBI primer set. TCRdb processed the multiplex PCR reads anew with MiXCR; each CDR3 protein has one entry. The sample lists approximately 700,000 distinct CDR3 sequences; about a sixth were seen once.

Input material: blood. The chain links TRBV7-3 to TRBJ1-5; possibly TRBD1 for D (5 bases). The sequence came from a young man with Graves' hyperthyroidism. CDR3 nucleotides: TGTGCCAGCAGCTTAATTCAGGGTCAGCCCCAGCATTTT. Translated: CASSLIQGQPQHF. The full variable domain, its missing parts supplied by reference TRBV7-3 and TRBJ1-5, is GAGVSQTPSNKVTEKGKYVELRCDPISGHTALYWYRQSLGQGPEFLIYFQGTGAADDSGLPNDRFFAVRPEGSVSTLKIQRTERGDSAVYLCASSLIQGQPQHFGDGTRLSIL.